This entry describes one TCR beta chain. This entry belongs to a study of technical replicates of blood from a handful of donors. The CDR3 extends over 11 amino acids. Sequencing used immunoSEQ multiplex PCR; TCRdb keeps in-frame clones, though not all of them. The table lists fewer than 45,000 clones, 90% to 97% of them singletons. The genes are TRBV21-1 and TRBJ1-1; the table's D call, TRBD1, has no DNA check behind it. TRBV21-1 is recorded as a pseudogene. Material: T cells isolated from PBMCs. This receptor was identified in a human donor in good health. The CDR3 DNA is TGTGCCAGCAGCACTCGGACAGGAGCTTTCTTT. Translated, it gives CASSTRTGAFF.